The present entry profiles one TCR beta chain with its context. The sample comes from a study of blood T cell repertoires in COVID-19. About the study: COVID-19 samples, acute and convalescent, were from the United States, Italy and Spain. PBMCs, B-cell-depleted T cells, or T cells were the source of the cDNA or gDNA that made up the material.

Those who participated ranged in age from 18 to 89 years and resided in 20 to 25 US areas. The protocol was immunoSEQ multiplex PCR, while the TCRdb copy is restricted to in-frame clones and leaves out a portion. This sample has roughly 260,000 clones, with approximately 83% found just once. Germline lookup yields CDR1 LNHDA and CDR2 SQIVND (reference sequence). Trimming cost V 5 bases and J 3 bases; bases outside gene matches: 18. The CDR3 length is 18 residues. The sequence came from a woman aged 40 to 50 who had been exposed to COVID-19. Sequencing was done on a sample of PBMCs or T cells enriched from blood (not recorded which). The J gene is TRBJ1-1, the V gene TRBV19; TRBD1 agrees at 7 bases. The CDR3 nucleotides read TGTGCCAGTAGTGCCTCTACCCCGAGACAGGGAATTGACACTGAAGCTTTCTTT. Translation: CASSASTPRQGIDTEAFF.